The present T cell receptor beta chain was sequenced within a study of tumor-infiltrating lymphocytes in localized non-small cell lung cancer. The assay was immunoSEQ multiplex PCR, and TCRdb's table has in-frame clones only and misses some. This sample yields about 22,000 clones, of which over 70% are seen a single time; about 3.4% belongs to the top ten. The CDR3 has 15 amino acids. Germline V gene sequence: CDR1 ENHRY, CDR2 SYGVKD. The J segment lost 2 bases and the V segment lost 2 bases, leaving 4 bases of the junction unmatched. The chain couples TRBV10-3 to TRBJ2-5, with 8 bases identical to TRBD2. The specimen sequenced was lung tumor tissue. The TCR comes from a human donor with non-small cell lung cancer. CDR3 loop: CAISEISGGQETQYF. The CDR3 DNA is TGTGCCATCAGTGAGATAAGCGGGGGACAAGAGACCCAGTACTTC.